What follows are 21 T cell receptor beta chains derived from one specimen sequenced in a study of shared clonotypes between healthy human individuals. The method was immunoSEQ multiplex PCR; TCRdb's version includes in-frame clones alone and lacks a portion of them. Seen here are under 2,500,000 clones, about 94% observed once, and the top ten hold 0.1% to 0.15%. The sequenced sample was naive CD4+ T cells sorted from blood. Noted subset: CD45RA+ positively selected. The receptor set was obtained from a man between 18 and 35 years old in good health.

The CDR3 DNA sequence: TGTGCCAGCAGTCCACAACCTCAGGGCCCGGGGGCCCTCCACTTT. Amino acid sequence: CASSPQPQGPGALHF. The V and J genes are TRBV28 and TRBJ1-6; D may be TRBD1 (5 bases). Trimming stripped 5 bases from V and 14 bases from J, with 22 bases between. Germline V gene lookup returns CDR1 MDHEN and CDR2 SYDVKM. The CDR3 runs to 15 residues.

The gene calls are TRBV5-4 and TRBJ2-7; 7 nucleotides match TRBD1. V shed 2 bases and J 5 bases; nucleotides not matched to a gene: 4. The CDR3 consists of 13 residues. CDR1 is SGHNT, CDR2 YYREEE, per germline (reference sequence). CDR3 sequence: CASSFIQGNEQYF. DNA of the CDR3: TGTGCCAGCAGCTTTATACAGGGGAACGAGCAGTACTTC.

The chain joins TRBV5-1 to TRBJ2-2; D is uncertain. There are 14 residues in the CDR3. V lost 4 bases to trimming and J lost 0 bases, with 7 bases between them. From germline, CDR1 is SGHRS and CDR2 YFSETQ. The CDR3 nucleotides are TGCGCCAGCAGCATTGACCCGAACACCGGGGAGCTGTTTTTT. This sequence encodes CASSIDPNTGELFF.

This chain joins TRBV10-3 and TRBJ2-5; D might be TRBD1 (5 bases). Trimming removed 3 bases from V and 1 base from J, with 12 bases in between. Germline V CDR1 and CDR2: ENHRY, SYGVKD. CDR3 size: 15 residues. The DNA of the CDR3 is TGTGCCATCAGTGACATTCTCACAGGCCAAGAGACCCAGTACTTC. This codes for CAISDILTGQETQYF.

This chain connects TRBV7-6 to TRBJ2-5, with a weak D call TRBD2 (7 bases). Germline V gene sequence: CDR1 SGHVS, CDR2 FNYEAQ. V shed 0 bases and J shed 1 base, with 9 bases lying between them. The CDR3 spans 15 residues. The DNA of the CDR3 is TGTGCCAGCAGCTTAGCGGGGGGGCTCCAAGAGACCCAGTACTTC. Translation: CASSLAGGLQETQYF.

The rearrangement joins TRBV11-2 to TRBJ2-1; D is undetermined. CDR3 length equals 14 residues. CDR1 and CDR2 from the germline V gene are SGHAT and FQNNGV. V lost 1 base, J lost 4 bases, and 8 bases lay in between. The CDR3 DNA reads as TGTGCCAGCAGCTTAGTCTCCAGATACAATGAGCAGTTCTTC. It codes for CASSLVSRYNEQFF. The full variable domain, with the rest looked up from reference TRBV11-2 and TRBJ2-1, is EAGVAQSPRYKIIEKRQSVAFWCNPISGHATLYWYQQILGQGPKLLIQFQNNGVVDDSQLPKDRFSAERLKGVDSTLKIQPAKLEDSAVYLCASSLVSRYNEQFFGPGTRLTVL.

V usage is TRBV30 and J usage is TRBJ2-3, with D tentatively TRBD2 (6 bases). Germline V gene data show CDR1 as GTSNPN and CDR2 as SVGIG (reference sequence). Trimming removed 4 bases at V and 0 bases at J, with 17 bases between. This CDR3 region has 16 residues. The CDR3 region is CAWNGEGGVSTDTQYF. CDR3 bases: TGTGCCTGGAACGGAGAGGGCGGGGTTAGCACAGATACGCAGTATTTT.

The rearrangement uses TRBV18 and TRBJ2-3; tentative D call: TRBD2 (5 bases). The CDR3 consists of 17 residues. Germline V gene data show CDR1 as KGHSH and CDR2 as LQKENI. V lost 6 bases to trimming and J lost 4 bases, with 23 bases between them. The CDR3 DNA is TGTGCCAGCTCCCCGATGTTGGGCGGGTCTGGATCAGATACGCAGTATTTT. Its protein product is CASSPMLGGSGSDTQYF. The complete variable domain, with remaining parts taken from reference TRBV18 and TRBJ2-3, reads NAGVMQNPRHLVRRRGQEARLRCSPMKGHSHVYWYRQLPEEGLKFMVYLQKENIIDESGMPKERFSAEFPKEGPSILRIQQVVRGDSAAYFCASSPMLGGSGSDTQYFGPGTRLTVL.

This clone was observed once. The same CDR3 is also encoded by other DNA sequences in this sample. The V call is TRBV6-1, the J call TRBJ1-3; a weak D match, TRBD1 (6 bases). CDR1 is MNHNS and CDR2 is SASEGT in the germline V gene. This CDR3 is built from 14 residues. V was clipped by 2 bases and J by 4 bases, with 9 bases between them. CDR3 DNA sequence: TGTGCCAGCAGTGAAAGGGGGGCCGGAAACACCATATATTTT. It is translated as CASSERGAGNTIYF.

The chain uses TRBV7-2 and TRBJ1-6; D not resolved. The CDR3 has 14 residues. Trimming stripped 2 bases from V and 11 bases from J, with 13 bases between. The V gene's germline CDR1 is SGHTA and CDR2 FQGNSA. The CDR3 reads CASSLSGRLTPLHF. Written as DNA, the CDR3 is TGTGCCAGCAGCTTATCCGGACGGCTGACACCCCTCCACTTT.

As for this clone: This same CDR3 is encoded by further DNA sequences in the sample. The chain carries TRBV6-5 and TRBJ1-1; D might be TRBD1 (5 bases). The V gene's germline CDR1 is MNHEY and CDR2 SVGAGI. This CDR3 region has 15 residues. V was pared by 0 bases and J by 5 bases, with 13 bases between. The CDR3 nucleotides are TGTGCCAGCAGTTACTCGACGGGGGTGGGGACTGAAGCTTTCTTT. Translation gives CASSYSTGVGTEAFF.

J is TRBJ2-3 and V is TRBV5-8; D may be TRBD1 (6 bases). The CDR3 sequence is 15 residues long. V was pared by 0 bases and J by 3 bases, with 11 bases between. The germline CDR1 and CDR2 sequences are SGHTS and YDEGEE. The CDR3 sequence: CASSLAYGQTDTQYF. In nucleotides, the CDR3 is TGTGCCAGCAGCTTGGCCTACGGACAGACAGATACGCAGTATTTT.

V and J are TRBV10-3 and TRBJ1-4, with 8 bases that match TRBD1. The CDR3 extends over 15 amino acids. Germline V gene sequence: CDR1 ENHRY, CDR2 SYGVKD. V lost 0 bases to trimming and J lost 8 bases; unmatched junction nucleotides: 5. The CDR3 DNA reads TGTGCCATCAGTGAGTCCCTGGGACAGGCCGAAAAACTGTTTTTT. This gives the protein CAISESLGQAEKLFF.

The chain joins TRBV30 to TRBJ2-2, with 7 bases fitting TRBD2. The CDR3 consists of 12 residues. Germline lookup yields CDR1 GTSNPN and CDR2 SVGIG (reference sequence). J was trimmed by 7 bases and V by 3 bases; bases with no gene match: 2. The CDR3 here is CAWRGRGGELFF. In nucleotides, the CDR3 is TGTGCCTGGAGAGGGAGGGGCGGGGAGCTGTTTTTT.

The chain links TRBV14 to TRBJ1-1; 7 nucleotides match TRBD1. J lost 2 bases, V lost 0 bases, and 12 bases had no gene match. Germline lookup yields CDR1 SGHDN and CDR2 FVKESK. The CDR3 consists of 18 residues. The chain's CDR3 is CASSQDRWTGPSNTEAFF. In DNA, the CDR3 is TGTGCCAGCAGCCAAGATCGGTGGACAGGCCCAAGTAACACTGAAGCTTTCTTT.

This rearrangement joins TRBV7-2 to TRBJ2-1; 8 nucleotides align to TRBD1. V dropped 7 bases and J dropped 4; count of bases not matched to a gene: 6. Germline V gene lookup returns CDR1 SGHTA and CDR2 FQGNSA. The CDR3 sequence is 14 residues long. The CDR3 reads CASKPDRAYNEQFF. The CDR3 DNA sequence: TGTGCCAGCAAACCGGACAGGGCTTACAATGAGCAGTTCTTC.

This rearrangement joins TRBV6-1 to TRBJ2-1, with D unclear. Per germline, CDR1 MNHNS and CDR2 SASEGT. This CDR3 region has 14 residues. Trimming left V 3 bases short and J 2 bases short, with 8 bases between. The CDR3 bases are TGTGCCAGCAGTGAGCAGACAACCTACAATGAGCAGTTCTTC. Encoded protein: CASSEQTTYNEQFF.

The CDR3 sequence is CASSLKVRGADTQYF. The CDR3 nucleotides read TGTGCCAGCAGCTTAAAGGTCAGGGGGGCAGATACGCAGTATTTT. This rearrangement joins TRBV7-3 to TRBJ2-3; maybe TRBD1 (7 bases). Germline V gene lookup returns CDR1 SGHTA and CDR2 FQGTGA. The CDR3 spans 15 residues. Trimming stripped 1 base from V and 4 bases from J, with 12 bases between.

The gene calls are TRBV28 and TRBJ2-7; the D is unclear. The germline V gene has CDR1 MDHEN and CDR2 SYDVKM. The length of the CDR3 is 13 residues. Trimming stripped 5 bases from V and 5 bases from J, with 13 bases between. CDR3 residues: CASSPTVVHEQYF. The CDR3 region has the DNA TGTGCCAGCAGTCCCACAGTAGTCCACGAGCAGTACTTC.

As concerns this clone: At the DNA level, this CDR3 is encoded by other sequences in the same sample as well. V gene TRBV5-6 combines with J gene TRBJ1-5, with 7 bases matching TRBD1. CDR1 SGHDT and CDR2 YYEEEE come from the germline V gene. The CDR3 extends over 15 amino acids. The trim removed 4 bases at V and 1 base at J, leaving 5 bases unmatched. The CDR3 region has the DNA TGTGCCAGCAGCCTGGGACAGACAAGCAATCAGCCCCAGCATTTT. Protein product: CASSLGQTSNQPQHF.

J is TRBJ1-2 and V is TRBV7-9, with D uncertain. CDR3 size: 15 residues. From germline, CDR1 is SEHNR and CDR2 FQNEAQ (reference sequence). The germline V and J ends were trimmed by 1 base and 1 base, with 10 bases remaining between them. The CDR3 bases are TGTGCCAGCAGCTTAGAGGAAATAAGTAACTATGGCTACACCTTC. As protein: CASSLEEISNYGYTF.